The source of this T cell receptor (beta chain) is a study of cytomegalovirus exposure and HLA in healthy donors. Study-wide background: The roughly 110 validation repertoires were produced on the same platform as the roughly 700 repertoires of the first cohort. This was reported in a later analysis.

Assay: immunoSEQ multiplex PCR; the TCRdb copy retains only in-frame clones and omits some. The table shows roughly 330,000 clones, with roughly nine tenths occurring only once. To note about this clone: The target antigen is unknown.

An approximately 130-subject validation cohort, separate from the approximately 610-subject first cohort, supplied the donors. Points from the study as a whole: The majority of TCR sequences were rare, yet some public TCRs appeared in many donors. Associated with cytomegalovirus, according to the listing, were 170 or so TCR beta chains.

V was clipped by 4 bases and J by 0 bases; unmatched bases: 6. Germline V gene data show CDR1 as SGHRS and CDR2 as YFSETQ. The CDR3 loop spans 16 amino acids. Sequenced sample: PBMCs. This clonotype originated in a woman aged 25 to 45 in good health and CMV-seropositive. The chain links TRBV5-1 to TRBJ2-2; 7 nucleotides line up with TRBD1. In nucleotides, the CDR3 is TGCGCCAGCAGCACACCAGACAGGGCGAACACCGGGGAGCTGTTTTTT. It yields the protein CASSTPDRANTGELFF.